A selection of T cell receptor beta chains follows, all from one sample in a study of PD-L1 blockade in urothelial cancer. The data were produced by immunoSEQ multiplex PCR, yet TCRdb's version contains in-frame clones alone and is incomplete. The sample includes around 30,000 clones, 70% to 85% of them seen just once. The sample here was PBMCs, taken around atezolizumab (anti-PD-L1) treatment. These receptors were taken from a man aged 55 to 70 with urothelial cancer. Each CDR3 is given with its conserved first and last residue. Fields, in order: CDR3 protein, J gene, V gene, D gene, CDR3 length. D genes are given only for firm matches.

CDR3: CASSPTTRNTEAFF
J: TRBJ1-1
V: TRBV5-1
D: NA
length: 14

CDR3: CATSRDATGNQPQHF
J: TRBJ1-5
V: TRBV15
D: TRBD1
length: 15

CDR3: CASRGTSLSNQPQHF
J: TRBJ1-5
V: TRBV6-6
D: NA
length: 15

CDR3: CASSRQGEETQYF
J: TRBJ2-5
V: TRBV7-9
D: TRBD1
length: 13

CDR3: CASSQPLPGQGEVSGYTF
J: TRBJ1-2
V: TRBV5-6
D: TRBD1
length: 18

CDR3: CASSLAQATNEKLFF
J: TRBJ1-4
V: TRBV5-1
D: NA
length: 15

CDR3: CASSPSQGNYGYTF
J: TRBJ1-2
V: TRBV18
D: NA
length: 14

CDR3: CASRLTGKSNNEQFF
J: TRBJ2-1
V: TRBV5-1
D: NA
length: 15

CDR3: CSVGIEAGVRYRHIF
J: TRBJ2-7
V: TRBV29-1
D: TRBD2
length: 15

CDR3: CASSLPGGDFLNEQFF
J: TRBJ2-1
V: TRBV5-1
D: TRBD1
length: 16

CDR3: CASSSQLTDTQYF
J: TRBJ2-3
V: TRBV6-5
D: NA
length: 13

CDR3: CASSLAAAAGELFF
J: TRBJ2-2
V: TRBV7-6
D: NA
length: 14

CDR3: CASSFLVGTGENTEAFF
J: TRBJ1-1
V: TRBV27
D: TRBD1
length: 17

CDR3: CASSDGQNYGYTF
J: TRBJ1-2
V: TRBV6-1
D: NA
length: 13

CDR3: CAWVSSAGVRGTQYF
J: TRBJ2-5
V: TRBV30
D: TRBD2
length: 15

CDR3: CASRPPTGYSNQPQHF
J: TRBJ1-5
V: TRBV6-6
D: TRBD1
length: 16

CDR3: CASSLGAVSTDTQYF
J: TRBJ2-3
V: TRBV5-1
D: NA
length: 15